One sample yielded the 19 T cell receptor beta chains listed below, sequenced in a study of shared clonotypes between healthy human individuals. Here immunoSEQ multiplex PCR was the method, and the copy in TCRdb shows in-frame clones only, minus some. The sample lists a few million clones, approximately 93% seen once, with 0.39% in the top ten. The sample taken for sequencing was naive CD4+ T cells from PBMCs. Subset reported: CD45RA+ positively selected. These receptors were obtained from a man aged 18-30 years in good health. Some clones in this sample may be carry-over from other donors' samples.

Comments on this clone: The same CDR3 is also encoded by other DNA sequences in this sample. This rearrangement joins TRBV7-6 to TRBJ1-1, with TRBD1 matching 7 bases. Germline-derived CDR1 and CDR2 are SGHVS and FNYEAQ. The CDR3 is made up of 13 amino acids. V gave up 9 bases and J gave up 5 bases; unmatched junction bases: 9. CDR3 sequence: CASRNYRGTEAFF. The CDR3 DNA sequence: TGTGCCAGTAGGAACTACAGGGGAACTGAAGCTTTCTTT.

The chain links TRBV5-1 to TRBJ2-5; tentative D call: TRBD2 (5 bases). Germline V gives CDR1 SGHRS, CDR2 YFSETQ. Trimming cost V 1 base and J 5 bases, with 21 bases left between them. The CDR3 extends over 17 amino acids. The chain's CDR3 is CASSLRPGGSAGETQYF. The CDR3 DNA reads TGCGCCAGCAGCTTGCGCCCCGGAGGAAGCGCCGGCGAGACCCAGTACTTC.

The V call is TRBV6-5, the J call TRBJ1-1, with D unclear. The CDR3 runs 14 residues. Germline CDR1 MNHEY, CDR2 SVGAGI. Trimming removed 0 bases from V and 6 bases from J, with 11 bases in between. This CDR3 reads CASSYSIVGPEAFF. CDR3 sequence (DNA): TGTGCCAGCAGTTACTCGATCGTGGGTCCTGAAGCTTTCTTT.

The chain uses TRBV5-1 and TRBJ2-7, with a tentative D call TRBD1 (6 bases). Germline assignment: CDR1 SGHRS and CDR2 YFSETQ. The CDR3 is 14 amino acids. Between the trimmed V and J ends, which lost 4 bases and 1 base, there was a span of 12 bases. CDR3 region: CASSKTGPSYEQYF. DNA of the CDR3: TGCGCCAGCAGCAAGACAGGACCATCCTACGAGCAGTACTTC.

In this sample, this clone turned up once. V gene TRBV5-4 combines with J gene TRBJ1-5; a possible D gene is TRBD1 (5 bases). Germline V gene data show CDR1 as SGHNT and CDR2 as YYREEE (reference sequence). This CDR3 is 12 amino acids long. V was trimmed by 3 bases and J by 5 bases, leaving 6 bases between them. DNA for the CDR3: TGTGCCAGCAGCTGGGACGATCAGCCCCAGCATTTT. Translating it yields CASSWDDQPQHF.

The rearrangement joins TRBV5-1 to TRBJ1-4, with D perhaps TRBD1 (6 bases). This CDR3 has 14 residues. V dropped 3 bases and J dropped 8 bases, with 14 bases sitting between them. Per germline, CDR1 SGHRS and CDR2 YFSETQ. CDR3 in amino acids: CASSSVPGGEKLFF. In nucleotides, the CDR3 is TGCGCCAGCAGCTCCGTCCCGGGGGGCGAAAAACTGTTTTTT.

V gene TRBV18 combines with J gene TRBJ2-5, with a tentative D call TRBD1 (5 bases). The end of the DNA is better explained by TRBJ2-7, so the J call may be wrong. The CDR3 runs 14 residues. CDR1 KGHSH and CDR2 LQKENI come from the germline V gene. The CDR3 spells CASSPSGQGYEQYF. CDR3 DNA: TGTGCCAGCTCACCGTCAGGGCAGGGCTACGAGCAGTACTTC.

The chain uses TRBV4-3 and TRBJ2-3; 7 positions match TRBD1. The CDR3 is made up of 15 amino acids. V shed 6 bases and J 1 base; nucleotides not matched to a gene: 7. Germline CDR1 is LGHNA and CDR2 is YSLEER. Here the CDR3 reads CASSQGTGGTDTQYF. DNA of the CDR3: TGCGCCAGCAGTCAGGGAACAGGGGGCACAGATACGCAGTATTTT.

The chain links TRBV28 to TRBJ2-3; 9 positions agree with TRBD2. CDR1 and CDR2 (germline): MDHEN, SYDVKM. V lost 5 bases and J lost 3; bases outside the gene matches: 9. The CDR3 length is 16 residues. CDR3 residues: CASSTRWTSVTDTQYF. The CDR3 coding sequence is TGTGCCAGCAGTACTCGGTGGACTAGCGTTACAGATACGCAGTATTTT.

As concerns this clone: The sample holds other DNA sequences that translate to the same CDR3. This chain uses TRBV5-1 with TRBJ1-3, with D hard to call. V was shortened by 2 bases and J by 0 bases, with 9 bases between the two germline ends. From germline, CDR1 is SGHRS and CDR2 YFSETQ. The CDR3 consists of 15 residues. The CDR3 DNA reads TGCGCCAGCAGCTTCGGAGGGAACTCTGGAAACACCATATATTTT. Protein product: CASSFGGNSGNTIYF. Looking up the rest from reference TRBV5-1 and TRBJ1-3 gives the full variable domain: KAGVTQTPRYLIKTRGQQVTLSCSPISGHRSVSWYQQTPGQGLQFLFEYFSETQRNKGNFPGRFSGRQFSNSRSEMNVSTLELGDSALYLCASSFGGNSGNTIYFGEGSWLTVV.

The gene calls are TRBV28 and TRBJ2-1, with unresolved D. CDR1 is MDHEN and CDR2 is SYDVKM in the germline V gene. The CDR3 is made up of 14 amino acids. V lost 5 bases and J lost 2, with 10 bases in between. The CDR3 bases are TGTGCCAGCAGTCCATCTACCGCCTACAATGAGCAGTTCTTC. Protein product: CASSPSTAYNEQFF.

V gene TRBV7-9 combines with J gene TRBJ1-2; no reliable D call. CDR1 and CDR2 (germline): SEHNR, FQNEAQ (reference sequence). Trimming removed 5 bases from V and 7 bases from J, with 17 bases in between. This CDR3 is 14 amino acids long. CDR3 protein: CASSLDGFGVGYTF. For the CDR3, the DNA is TGTGCCAGCAGCCTTGACGGCTTTGGGGTTGGCTACACCTTC. The entire variable domain, with the rest obtained from reference TRBV7-9 and TRBJ1-2, is as follows: DTGVSQNPRHKITKRGQNVTFRCDPISEHNRLYWYRQTLGQGPEFLTYFQNEAQLEKSRLLSDRFSAERPKGSFSTLEIQRTEQGDSAMYLCASSLDGFGVGYTFGSGTRLTVV.

The rearrangement links TRBV6-1 to TRBJ2-2; 9 bases agree with TRBD1. The CDR3 runs to 14 residues. Germline loops: CDR1 MNHNS, CDR2 SASEGT. V lost 5 bases to trimming and J lost 6 bases; unmatched junction nucleotides: 4. The CDR3 loop is CASSRTGVAGELFF. In DNA, the CDR3 is TGTGCCAGCAGTCGGACAGGGGTTGCCGGGGAGCTGTTTTTT.

This clone has a single count. This sequence joins TRBV6-5 and TRBJ2-7, with a possible D match to TRBD2 (6 bases). V lost 4 bases and J lost 3, with 16 bases in between. CDR3 size: 15 residues. Germline V gene lookup returns CDR1 MNHEY and CDR2 SVGAGI. The CDR3 loop reads CASSSFGGVRYEQYF. For the CDR3, the DNA is TGTGCCAGCAGTTCTTTCGGGGGTGTACGCTACGAGCAGTACTTC.

A word on this clone: Other DNA sequences in this specimen translate into the identical CDR3. This chain links TRBV2 with TRBJ1-4, with 8 bases aligning to TRBD1. The CDR3 covers 13 residues. CDR1 and CDR2 (germline): SNHLY, FYNNEI. Unmatched junction bases numbered 4, after V lost 8 bases and J lost 5 bases. This CDR3 is CASSRTGNEKLFF. The DNA of the CDR3 is TGTGCCAGCTCTAGGACAGGGAATGAAAAACTGTTTTTT.

The chain combines TRBV19 with TRBJ2-2; TRBD2 matches at 15 bases. Trimming at V came to 6 bases and at J to 4 bases, leaving 9 bases not matched to a gene. The CDR3 consists of 18 residues. Germline V gene data show CDR1 as LNHDA and CDR2 as SQIVND (reference sequence). In nucleotides, the CDR3 is TGTGCCAGTAGCATTCGGACTAGCGGGAGGGTACGCACCGGGGAGCTGTTTTTT. Translation: CASSIRTSGRVRTGELFF.

This clone has a single count. The rearrangement uses TRBV2 and TRBJ2-7, with TRBD2 matching over 11 bases. The CDR3 covers 19 residues. The germline V gene encodes CDR1 SNHLY and CDR2 FYNNEI. The trim removed 6 bases at V and 0 bases at J, leaving 16 bases unmatched. CDR3: CASRGGLTSGSMSSYEQYF. The CDR3 DNA reads TGTGCCAGCAGGGGGGGGCTCACTAGCGGGAGTATGAGCTCCTACGAGCAGTACTTC. The whole variable domain, remainder taken from reference TRBV2 and TRBJ2-7, is EPEVTQTPSHQVTQMGQEVILRCVPISNHLYFYWYRQILGQKVEFLVSFYNNEISEKSEIFDDQFSVERPDGSNFTLKIRSTKLEDSAMYFCASRGGLTSGSMSSYEQYFGPGTRLTVT.

This chain connects TRBV7-9 to TRBJ1-2, with TRBD1 matching over 9 bases. This CDR3 is 15 amino acids long. Germline lookup yields CDR1 SEHNR and CDR2 FQNEAQ (reference sequence). The ends lost 1 base at V and 8 bases at J; junction bases unmatched: 8. CDR3 residues: CASSLVRTGARGYTF. The CDR3 nucleotides are TGTGCCAGCAGCTTAGTTAGGACAGGGGCTCGAGGCTACACCTTC.

Note on this clone: The same CDR3 can be traced to other DNA sequences in this sample. The chain links TRBV4-3 to TRBJ2-7; D is unresolved. V gave up 0 bases and J gave up 4 bases, with 7 bases separating them. The CDR3 runs to 13 residues. Per the germline V gene, CDR1 is LGHNA and CDR2 is YSLEER. Written as DNA, the CDR3 is TGCGCCAGCAGCCAAGATCTCGGATACGAGCAGTACTTC. It is translated as CASSQDLGYEQYF.